This is a list of T cell receptor beta chains from one sample in a study of blood T cell repertoires in COVID-19. TCRdb keeps only in-frame clones here, not all; method: immunoSEQ multiplex PCR. The sample carries 280,000 or so clones, 87% recorded once. The specimen sequenced was PBMCs or T cells enriched from blood (not recorded which). The receptors come from a woman aged 40 to 55 who had recovered from COVID-19. Both conserved end residues are part of each CDR3. The order of the fields is J gene, V gene, D gene, CDR3 length, clone size, CDR3 protein, CDR3 DNA. D genes are given only for firm matches. Rows give clone size only sometimes, using once, few, many, or a class for an expanded clone.

>TRBJ2-1|TRBV6-5|NA|14|NA
CASSPTGTTHRQFF
TGTGCCAGCAGTCCAACCGGGACAACTCATAGGCAGTTCTTC
>TRBJ2-1|TRBV2|NA|12|once
CASNRENAEQFF
TGTGCCAGCAACCGGGAAAATGCGGAGCAGTTCTTC
>TRBJ1-1|TRBV6-4|TRBD1|14|NA
CASSVTGQGTEAFF
TGTGCCAGCAGTGTTACGGGACAGGGCACTGAAGCTTTCTTT
>TRBJ1-1|TRBV20-1|NA|15|NA
CSASPTGRVATEAFF
TGCAGTGCTAGTCCCACAGGGCGGGTGGCTACTGAAGCTTTCTTT
>TRBJ2-5|TRBV9|NA|15|once
CASSVGQRAKETQYF
TGTGCCAGCAGCGTAGGGCAGCGGGCCAAAGAGACCCAGTACTTC
>TRBJ2-7|TRBV11-3|TRBD1|14|NA
CASSPGGSSYEQYF
TGTGCCAGCAGCCCAGGGGGTAGCTCCTACGAGCAGTACTTC
>TRBJ1-3|TRBV19|NA|14|NA
CASSPDSAGNTIYF
TGTGCCAGTAGTCCCGACAGTGCTGGAAACACCATATATTTT
>TRBJ2-6|TRBV28|NA|20|NA
CASSSQLLDRFSSGANVLTF
TGTGCCAGCAGTTCCCAACTCCTAGACAGGTTCTCTTCTGGGGCCAACGTCCTGACTTTC
>TRBJ2-1|TRBV11-3|NA|17|once
CASSLGPGRGSYNEQFF
TGTGCCAGCAGCTTAGGGCCCGGGAGAGGGTCCTACAATGAGCAGTTCTTC
>TRBJ1-3|TRBV2|NA|14|NA
CASRDRPSGNTIYF
TGTGCCAGCAGGGACAGACCCTCTGGAAACACCATATATTTT
>TRBJ2-2|TRBV27|TRBD1|16|many
CASSSWTGGRGGELFF
TGTGCCAGCAGTTCGTGGACAGGGGGAAGGGGCGGGGAGCTGTTTTTT
>TRBJ2-2|TRBV5-1|TRBD2|16|NA
CASSLVAGVHTGELFF
TGCGCCAGCAGCTTGGTCGCGGGAGTCCACACCGGGGAGCTGTTTTTT
>TRBJ2-5|TRBV7-2|TRBD2|14|NA
CASSLLGGRETQYF
TGTGCCAGCAGCTTACTCGGCGGGAGGGAGACCCAGTACTTC
>TRBJ1-4|TRBV27|TRBD1|15|NA
CASSRNRGAREKLFF
TGTGCCAGCAGTCGTAACAGGGGGGCTAGGGAAAAACTGTTTTTT
>TRBJ1-1|TRBV3-1/TRBV3-2|TRBD1|12|NA
CASRTGYTEAFF
TGTGCCAGTCGGACAGGGTACACTGAAGCTTTCTTT
>TRBJ2-7|TRBV2|NA|13|NA
CASGLVSNYEQYF
TGTGCCAGCGGCCTAGTTTCGAACTACGAGCAGTACTTC
>TRBJ2-1|TRBV5-1|TRBD2|13|NA
CASSSPSGNEQFF
TGCGCCAGCAGCTCCCCTAGCGGGAATGAGCAGTTCTTC
>TRBJ2-2|TRBV6-5|NA|14|NA
CASRATANTGELFF
TGTGCCAGCAGAGCGACAGCGAACACCGGGGAGCTGTTTTTT
>TRBJ1-3|TRBV9|NA|15|few
CASSVSRDSGNTIYF
TGTGCCAGCAGCGTATCCCGGGACTCTGGAAACACCATATATTTT
>TRBJ2-6|TRBV7-9|TRBD1|15|NA
CASRTDRAGANVLTF
TGTGCCAGCAGGACTGACAGGGCTGGGGCCAACGTCCTGACTTTC
>TRBJ2-5|TRBV18|NA|18|NA
CASSPFVRGHETQETQYF
TGTGCCAGCTCACCATTCGTGCGGGGGCATGAGACTCAAGAGACCCAGTACTTC
>TRBJ2-3|TRBV28|TRBD2|17|NA
CASSTIKLAGFLDTQYF
TGTGCCAGCAGTACAATTAAACTAGCGGGATTTTTAGATACGCAGTATTTT
>TRBJ2-7|TRBV7-2|TRBD2|15|NA
CASSPQTSGSIEQYF
TGTGCCAGCAGCCCACAGACTAGCGGGAGTATCGAGCAGTACTTC
>TRBJ1-5|TRBV19|TRBD1|16|NA
CASSIEGQGARQPQHF
TGTGCCAGTAGTATAGAGGGACAGGGGGCAAGGCAGCCCCAGCATTTT
>TRBJ1-1|TRBV19|TRBD1|15|NA
CASSIDKTGEGKAFF
TGTGCCAGTAGTATAGACAAGACAGGGGAAGGAAAAGCTTTCTTT
>TRBJ2-5|TRBV3-1/TRBV3-2|TRBD2|15|NA
CASILREVVGETQYF
TGTGCCAGCATTTTACGGGAGGTCGTCGGAGAGACCCAGTACTTC
>TRBJ1-2|TRBV3-1/TRBV3-2|TRBD1|14|NA
CASSPGQGFHGYTF
TGTGCCAGCAGTCCCGGACAGGGTTTCCATGGCTACACCTTC
>TRBJ1-4|TRBV7-2|NA|16|NA
CASSLAGVSSNEKLFF
TGTGCCAGCAGCTTAGCCGGGGTATCATCTAATGAAAAACTGTTTTTT
>TRBJ1-1|TRBV10-3|NA|13|NA
CASQGLGNTEAFF
TGTGCCAGCCAGGGGTTGGGGAACACTGAAGCTTTCTTT
>TRBJ2-1|TRBV28|TRBD2|15|NA
CASSLGLAGSDEQFF
TGTGCCAGCAGTCTGGGACTAGCGGGATCCGATGAGCAGTTCTTC
>TRBJ2-1|TRBV7-3|NA|15|NA
CASSLTGDGLNEQFF
TGTGCCAGCAGCTTGACGGGGGACGGGCTCAATGAGCAGTTCTTC
>TRBJ2-4|TRBV6-5|NA|14|NA
CATQPTVRENIQYF
TGTGCTACGCAGCCTACTGTCAGGGAAAACATTCAGTACTTC
>TRBJ2-1|TRBV3-1/TRBV3-2|TRBD1|15|NA
CASSGGTGAYNEQFF
TGTGCCAGCAGCGGTGGGACAGGGGCATACAATGAGCAGTTCTTC
>TRBJ1-6|TRBV5-5|TRBD1|16|many
CASSLGDRANNSPLHF
TGTGCCAGCAGCTTGGGGGACAGGGCAAATAATTCACCCCTCCACTTT
>TRBJ2-7|TRBV15|TRBD2|14|NA
CATSRGGLDREQYF
TGTGCCACCAGCAGAGGGGGACTAGATCGTGAGCAGTACTTC
>TRBJ2-7|TRBV19|NA|15|NA
CASSPPGTKFYEQYF
TGTGCCAGTAGTCCCCCCGGGACAAAATTCTACGAGCAGTACTTC
>TRBJ2-7|TRBV30|NA|10|NA
CALQAAEQYF
TGTGCCTTACAAGCGGCCGAGCAGTACTTC
>TRBJ2-1|TRBV7-9|TRBD1|15|NA
CASSSGTGPHNEQFF
TGTGCCAGCAGCTCGGGGACAGGGCCGCACAATGAGCAGTTCTTC
>TRBJ1-3|TRBV28|NA|15|NA
CASRLGGGPGNTIYF
TGTGCCAGCCGATTGGGGGGGGGCCCTGGAAACACCATATATTTT
>TRBJ2-5|TRBV5-1|TRBD2|18|NA
CASSQMKTSGSAGETQYF
TGCGCCAGCAGCCAGATGAAGACTAGCGGGAGTGCGGGAGAGACCCAGTACTTC
>TRBJ2-3|TRBV28|TRBD1|15|NA
CASSLAGTGKDTQYF
TGTGCCAGCAGTTTAGCCGGGACAGGGAAAGATACGCAGTATTTT
>TRBJ1-1|TRBV20-1|NA|11|NA
CSARIRGGAFF
TGCAGTGCTAGAATCCGGGGTGGGGCTTTCTTT
>TRBJ2-1|TRBV18|TRBD2|15|NA
CASSPGLAGGEKKFF
TGTGCCAGCTCACCGGGACTAGCGGGAGGAGAGAAAAAGTTCTTC
>TRBJ2-7|TRBV5-1|TRBD1|13|NA
CASSFNRGYEQYF
TGCGCCAGCAGCTTCAACAGGGGCTACGAGCAGTACTTC
>TRBJ2-1|TRBV5-4|TRBD2|16|NA
CASMKPGLAGGGEQFF
TGTGCCAGCATGAAACCGGGACTAGCGGGTGGAGGTGAGCAGTTCTTC
>TRBJ1-1|TRBV5-1|TRBD1|14|NA
CASSFNRGNTEAFF
TGCGCCAGCAGCTTTAACAGGGGGAACACTGAAGCTTTCTTT
>TRBJ1-2|TRBV29-1|TRBD1|16|NA
CSVDRRDQGAGYGYTF
TGCAGCGTTGACCGACGGGATCAGGGGGCAGGCTATGGCTACACCTTC
>TRBJ2-2|TRBV2|TRBD1|15|NA
CASRDRGRLTGELFF
TGTGCCAGCAGGGACAGGGGGAGACTCACCGGGGAGCTGTTTTTT
>TRBJ1-3|TRBV6-5|TRBD1|14|NA
CASSIQGRGNTIYF
TGTGCCAGCAGTATACAGGGGAGGGGAAACACCATATATTTT
>TRBJ1-3|TRBV5-5|NA|16|NA
CASSRDLTGMGNTIYF
TGTGCCAGCAGCCGGGACCTTACAGGGATGGGAAACACCATATATTTT
>TRBJ1-6|TRBV28|NA|13|NA
CASLRDRDSPLHF
TGTGCCAGCCTCCGGGATCGGGATTCACCCCTCCACTTT
>TRBJ1-1|TRBV15|TRBD1|14|few
CATSSVQGATEAFF
TGTGCCACCAGCAGTGTACAGGGGGCCACTGAAGCTTTCTTT
>TRBJ2-3|TRBV6-5|TRBD2|13|NA
CATGDYLTDTQYF
TGTGCCACCGGGGACTACCTCACAGATACGCAGTATTTT
>TRBJ2-5|TRBV7-7|NA|13|NA
CASSRQGQETQYF
TGTGCTAGCAGCCGGCAGGGTCAAGAGACCCAGTACTTC
>TRBJ1-5|TRBV27|NA|12|NA
CASRGRYQPQHF
TGTGCCAGCAGGGGGCGCTATCAGCCCCAGCATTTT